These T cell receptor beta chains were read from a single sample in a study of blood T cell repertoires in COVID-19. The table came from immunoSEQ multiplex PCR; TCRdb's copy has only in-frame clones and leaves some out. The top ten hold under 8.5% of the sample, which has over 150,000 clones, more than 75% seen once. Sequencing input: peripheral blood. The receptors come from a woman aged 55-75 years with COVID-19, enrolled during active disease. CDR3s leave out the opening cysteine and the closing phenylalanine or tryptophan. Each record gives: CDR3 length, V gene, CDR3 protein.

>13|TRBV19
ASTTPAVSGNTIY
>11|TRBV11-2
ASSLGQRNEQF
>13|TRBV5-6
ASSLTGTGQSPLH
>12|TRBV9
ASSVEAGGLGAF
>13|TRBV7-8
ASSLDPGAKNIQY
>11|TRBV7-2
ASSRDRDNGYT
>10|TRBV7-9
ASSLGPGDYT
>13|TRBV5-1
ASSLAGGSNSPLH
>13|TRBV11-2
ASSLVPPRTDEAF
>12|TRBV19
ASSMTTQSAAQH
>15|TRBV19
ASGGALDSLSGNTIY
>13|TRBV9
ASSPTGPDNSPLH
>12|TRBV19
ASSVREPGNTIY
>13|TRBV27
ASSPRGQRESPLH
>11|TRBV15
ATTHRADQPQH
>12|TRBV9
ASSVGGVQETQY
>11|TRBV7-6
ASSSQASTEAF
>14|TRBV5-1
ASSPSNRGIDSPLH
>13|TRBV5-1
ASSSGQGASDTQY
>16|TRBV19
ASSTSPGQGARPNEQF
>13|TRBV4-1
ASSKREGENTEAF
>13|TRBV7-3
ASSLGPGAGNTIY
>11|TRBV3-1/TRBV3-2
ASSQVTGSIQY
>9|TRBV12-3/TRBV12-4
ASSFDSPLH
>13|TRBV18
ASSASRTGSYEQY
>12|TRBV19
ASSSRDRNTEAF
>12|TRBV6-5
ASRTGSGIYEQY
>11|TRBV7-9
ASSLGREEGYT
>11|TRBV10-3
AISDSERGEQY
>17|TRBV6-1
ASSERGTGLAVAKNIQY
>12|TRBV5-4
ASSLGAGLYEQY
>11|TRBV9
ASSPTQRGTQY
>14|TRBV5-1
ASSLQPGDRNSPLH
>11|TRBV12-3/TRBV12-4
ASGRQPPHEAF
>13|TRBV5-1
ASSLVPSLDKPQH
>13|TRBV9
ASSITIGGRETQY
>12|TRBV19
ASSGALQGTEAF
>14|TRBV27
ASSRAPLRGNNEQF
>15|TRBV18
ASSPPGHGLLNYGYT
>11|TRBV29-1
SVGTGGSNTIY
>11|TRBV5-4
ASSSPTDYGYT
>13|TRBV6-2/TRBV6-3
ASSAPSGNPYEQY
>13|TRBV19
ASSMGPPGYSPLH
>13|TRBV5-1
ASSPSQVTEDGYT
>14|TRBV18
ASSLNRGQNNSPLH
>13|TRBV5-6
ASSTRTSAAYEQY
>13|TRBV6-6
ASSYSEGTGTGYT
>13|TRBV10-3
AISESPDSFYGYT
>9|TRBV6-5
ASRTTATAF
>13|TRBV6-5
ASSSNPGQGIRAF
>15|TRBV11-2
ASSKPRRAAGNQPQH
>13|TRBV10-3
AIRPSGGAEGEQF
>12|TRBV29-1
SVGQGDSNQPQH
>13|TRBV6-5
ASSLQPGLQYEQY
>14|TRBV4-1
ASSQDWAGQPDTQY
>9|TRBV24-1
ATSGQGRAF
>13|TRBV6-2/TRBV6-3
ASSRGQGGNSPLH
>13|TRBV12-5
ASGLGTRDHQPQH
>11|TRBV10-1
ASSLTRAETQY